This TCR beta chain appears in the sequencing data of a study of technical replicates of blood from several donors. Repertoires were generated with immunoSEQ multiplex PCR, while TCRdb's copy carries only in-frame clones and drops some. The sample holds fewer than 90,000 clones, 93% seen once. This receptor was obtained from a human donor in good health. The sample comprised T cells isolated from PBMCs.

CDR3 protein: CASSLIGTSFEKLFF. The CDR3 DNA sequence: TGTGCCAGCAGCTTAATAGGGACTTCTTTTGAAAAACTGTTTTTT. The V gene is TRBV7-9, the J gene TRBJ1-4; tentatively, D is TRBD1 (5 bases). V lost 2 bases and J lost 7, with 14 bases in between. Germline loops: CDR1 SEHNR, CDR2 FQNEAQ (reference sequence). The CDR3 extends over 15 amino acids. The full variable domain, with the rest looked up from reference TRBV7-9 and TRBJ1-4, is DTGVSQNPRHKITKRGQNVTFRCDPISEHNRLYWYRQTLGQGPEFLTYFQNEAQLEKSRLLSDRFSAERPKGSFSTLEIQRTEQGDSAMYLCASSLIGTSFEKLFFGSGTQLSVL.